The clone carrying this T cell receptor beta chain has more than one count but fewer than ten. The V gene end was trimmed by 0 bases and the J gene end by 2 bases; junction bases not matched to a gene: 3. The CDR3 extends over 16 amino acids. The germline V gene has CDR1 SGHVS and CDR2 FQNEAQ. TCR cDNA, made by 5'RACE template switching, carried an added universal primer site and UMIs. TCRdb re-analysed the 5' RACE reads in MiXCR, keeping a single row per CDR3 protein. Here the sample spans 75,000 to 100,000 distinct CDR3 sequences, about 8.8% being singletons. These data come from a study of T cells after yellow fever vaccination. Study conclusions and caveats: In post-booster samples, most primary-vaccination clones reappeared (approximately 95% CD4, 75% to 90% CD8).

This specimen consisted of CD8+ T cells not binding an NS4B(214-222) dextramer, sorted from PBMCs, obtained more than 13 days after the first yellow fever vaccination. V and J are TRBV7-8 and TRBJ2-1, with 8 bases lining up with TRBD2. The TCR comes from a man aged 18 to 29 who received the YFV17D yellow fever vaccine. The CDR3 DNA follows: TGTGCCAGCAGCTTAGCGCTCGGGGGGGCCTACAATGAGCAGTTCTTC. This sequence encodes CASSLALGGAYNEQFF. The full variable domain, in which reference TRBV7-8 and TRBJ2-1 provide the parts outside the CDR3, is GAGVSQSPRYKVAKRGQDVALRCDPISGHVSLFWYQQALGQGPEFLTYFQNEAQLDKSGLPSDRFFAERPEGSVSTLKIQRTQQEDSAVYLCASSLALGGAYNEQFFGPGTRLTVL.